This T cell receptor beta chain derives from a study of somatic mutations in cytotoxic T cells in rheumatoid arthritis. CDR3 length: 14 amino acids. The ends lost 5 bases at V and 7 bases at J; junction bases unmatched: 7. Germline-derived CDR1 and CDR2 are SGHAT and FQNNGV. As regards this clone: Its antigen remains unknown.

General study results and limits: About an eighth of the roughly 65 patients had a largest CD8+ clone above 20% of CD8+ cells. CD8+ clonality rose with age in rheumatoid arthritis patients, not healthy controls.

Profiled with immunoSEQ multiplex PCR; TCRdb holds only in-frame clones, not every one. The repertoire holds about 16,000 clones, about 77% seen once, with 15% to 20% in the top ten. V and J are TRBV11-2 and TRBJ2-1, with TRBD1 matching 8 bases. The sequencing input was CD8+ T cells sorted from blood. The TCR sequence derives from an adult with rheumatoid arthritis. This chain's CDR3 is CASSLGQGGNEQFF. CDR3 DNA sequence: TGTGCCAGCAGCCTAGGACAGGGTGGGAATGAGCAGTTCTTC.